This T cell receptor beta chain was documented in a study of T cell changes during pregnancy in multiple sclerosis. Profiled with immunoSEQ multiplex PCR; TCRdb holds only in-frame clones, not every one. This table has about 68,000 clones, about 89% appearing once. CDR1 MNHNY and CDR2 SVGAGI come from the germline V gene (reference sequence). V lost 5 bases to trimming and J lost 4 bases; unmatched junction nucleotides: 8. The CDR3 is 15 amino acids. Sequenced material: peripheral blood, taken in the second trimester of pregnancy. The chain employs TRBV6-6 and TRBJ2-3; 8 positions agree with TRBD2. The TCR originated in a female donor with multiple sclerosis, enrolled in a pregnancy study. As DNA, the CDR3 is TGTGCCAGCAGTCCGCCGCGGGGGGTATCAGATACGCAGTATTTT. Encoded protein: CASSPPRGVSDTQYF.